This T cell receptor beta chain stems from a study of OX40 agonist ivuxolimab in advanced cancers. Context from the whole study: Ivuxolimab, which targeted the costimulatory receptor OX40 (CD134), was an agonistic, fully human IgG2 monoclonal antibody. The paper covers the monotherapy dose-escalation part of the phase I ivuxolimab trial, which included N = 52 patients. Prior anti-PD-1, anti-PD-L1 or anti-CTLA-4 therapy was permitted, and about two fifths of dose-escalation patients had received checkpoint inhibitors. A male proportion of around 83% and a mean age of roughly 55 years, ranging from about 20 to 79, were recorded for the dose-escalation cohort. Among the roughly 52 dose-escalation patients, some 19 had hepatocellular carcinoma, roughly 15 melanoma, 9 renal cell carcinoma and 9 head and neck cancer. Peripheral TCRbeta sequencing was intended to test whether TCR sequence diversity was altered and clonal T-cell expansion was caused by ivuxolimab. Three dose-escalation patients achieved partial responses, one with hepatocellular carcinoma and two with cutaneous melanoma. Intravenous ivuxolimab was administered to patients every 2 weeks at six dose levels: 0.01, 0.1, 0.3, 1.5, 3 and 10 mg/kg.

A word on this clone: It lacks a known antigen. Base-call qualities are not available, and no considerably larger clone is one nucleotide away.

Via the germline V gene, CDR1 is SGHTA and CDR2 FQGNSA. Taken from cysteine to phenylalanine, the CDR3 has 13 residues. Only the CDR3 part of the read is kept: 39 bases, read in frame from the first base. The trim is 3 bases for V and 2 bases for J, with a gap of 5 bases between the germline ends. Patients with autoimmune disease history or receiving systemic immunosuppression were excluded from the trial. Peripheral blood for TCR sequencing was drawn from every dose cohort at baseline, at cycle 4 day 1 and at cycle 7 day 1. The samples were taken from a phase I, first-in-human, multicenter, open-label dose-escalation trial of ivuxolimab. Adults with locally advanced or metastatic melanoma, renal cell carcinoma, hepatocellular carcinoma or head and neck squamous cell carcinoma were enrolled in the trial. Before TCR sequencing, CD4+ T cells and CD8+ T cells were sorted from peripheral blood as separate populations.

Genomic DNA was isolated from the sorted cells so that the TCRbeta CDR3 region could be sequenced. The immunoSEQ Assay was used for sequencing of TCRbeta CDR3 regions. Held by TCRdb, this immuneACCESS table contains in-frame sequences only and omits some clones. Under half of the omission traces to an unresolved V gene where checked; the cause of the rest is unknown. The table for this sample lists some 90,000 clones; around 90% of them were counted only once. The biggest ten clones account for approximately 1.2% of the sample. Beyond this particular receptor, the publication reports: Low levels of normalized T-cell clonal expansion were also shown by some nonresponding patients. Which antigens the clonally expanded peripheral T cells were specific for was not determined. In the 0.1-3.0 mg/kg groups, partial responders had among the lowest normalized peripheral clonal expansion, particularly in CD8+ T cells. On average, CD8+ T cells showed more expanded clones than CD4+ T cells after ivuxolimab. At doses of 0.1 to 3.0 mg/kg, clonal expansion of both CD4+ and CD8+ T cells in blood was seen between baseline and week 6.

The sequence is built from TRBV7-2 and TRBJ1-5, with no reliable assignment of the D segment. The clonotype comes from an adult with an advanced solid tumor such as melanoma, head and neck, liver or kidney cancer. The sequences come from CD4+ or CD8+ T cells sorted from blood, collected in a trial of the OX40 agonist ivuxolimab. DNA sequence: TGTGCCAGCAGCTTCTCAGGCAATCAGCCCCAGCATTTT. It encodes CASSFSGNQPQHF. The entire variable domain, with the stretches around the CDR3 drawn from the reference TRBV7-2 and TRBJ1-5 proteins, is GAGVSQSPSNKVTEKGKDVELRCDPISGHTALYWYRQSLGQGLEFLIYFQGNSAPDKSGLPSDRFSAERTGGSVSTLTIQRTQQEDSAVYLCASSFSGNQPQHFGDGTRLSIL.